The source of this T cell receptor (beta chain) is a study of blood T cell repertoires in COVID-19. Study-level background: Specimens from acute and convalescent COVID-19 originated in the United States, Italy and Spain.

In the original workflow: Using reference gene primer amplification, nucleated cell counts were estimated. The table came from immunoSEQ multiplex PCR; TCRdb's copy has only in-frame clones and leaves some out. V, J and clone size are taken as reported in that table, and D and trimming were inferred from the DNA itself. The repertoire includes about 350,000 clones, roughly 89% of them detected once, and over 3.5% sits in the top ten. Seattle patients were enrolled while actively infected and followed longitudinally. CDR1 and CDR2 (germline): SGHNT, YYREEE (reference sequence). The CDR3 is made up of 14 amino acids. The V gene lost 0 bases and the J gene lost 2 bases, with 9 bases spanning the gap.

The sequence was collected from a woman between 55 and 75 years old with COVID-19, enrolled during active disease. J is TRBJ2-7 and V is TRBV5-4; tentative D call: TRBD1 (5 bases). Sequencing was carried out using peripheral blood. The CDR3 reads CASSLDQGPYEQYF. CDR3 sequence (DNA): TGTGCCAGCAGCTTGGACCAGGGCCCCTACGAGCAGTACTTC.